This T cell receptor (beta chain) was retrieved from a study of control samples from healthy donors and cancer patients. From germline, CDR1 is SNHLY and CDR2 FYNNEI. V was pared by 2 bases and J by 13 bases, with 14 bases between. The CDR3 length is 12 residues. Assay: immunoSEQ multiplex PCR; the TCRdb copy retains only in-frame clones and omits some. The sample includes more than 60,000 clones, around nine tenths seen only once; the top ten take 8% to 10%. V and J are TRBV2 and TRBJ1-2; D ambiguous. This TCR derives from a woman aged 45-60 years with colorectal cancer. The sequencing sample was made of PBMCs. The CDR3 DNA is TGTGCCAGCAGTGAAATGGACTCCGGGCCCACCTTC. Its translation is CASSEMDSGPTF.